This is a list of T cell receptor beta chains from one sample in a study of CD8+ T cells in alopecia areata. Some clones are missing from TCRdb's copy, which holds only in-frame ones; the method was immunoSEQ multiplex PCR. The sample includes about 300,000 clones, 58% of them seen just once. The sample consisted of CD4+ T cells sorted from blood, taken at week 24, from a patient treated with tofacitinib. These TCRs come from a human donor with alopecia areata. Both conserved end residues are part of each CDR3. D genes are given only for firm matches. The size of a clone is reported for some rows only, either as once, few or many, or as a class for expanded clones.

j_call: TRBJ1-4
cdr3_length: 14
d_call: NA
clone_size: few
v_call: TRBV29-1
cdr3_nt: TGCAGCGCTGGTGGGGGAACAACTAATGAAAAACTGTTTTTT
cdr3_aa: CSAGGGTTNEKLFF

j_call: TRBJ1-2
cdr3_length: 14
d_call: NA
clone_size: NA
v_call: TRBV28
cdr3_nt: TGTGCCAGCAGTTTGTGGGGACTCGGCTATGGCTACACCTTC
cdr3_aa: CASSLWGLGYGYTF

j_call: TRBJ1-6
cdr3_length: 14
d_call: NA
clone_size: few
v_call: TRBV6-5
cdr3_nt: TGTGCCAGCAGTTACGATAGGGCTAATTCACCCCTCCACTTT
cdr3_aa: CASSYDRANSPLHF

j_call: TRBJ2-1
cdr3_length: 18
d_call: NA
clone_size: NA
v_call: TRBV5-4
cdr3_nt: TGTGCCAGCAGTACTTCCTTCAGCAGGGCCGGCTCCTACAATGAGCAGTTCTTC
cdr3_aa: CASSTSFSRAGSYNEQFF

j_call: TRBJ2-5
cdr3_length: 14
d_call: TRBD2
clone_size: few
v_call: TRBV2
cdr3_nt: TGTGCCAGCAGTGCGGGACTAGCTTGGGAGACCCAGTACTTC
cdr3_aa: CASSAGLAWETQYF

j_call: TRBJ2-7
cdr3_length: 14
d_call: TRBD2
clone_size: NA
v_call: TRBV6-5
cdr3_nt: TGTGCCAGCAGGAGCGGGGGGACCCCCCTCGAGCAGTACTTC
cdr3_aa: CASRSGGTPLEQYF

j_call: TRBJ2-6
cdr3_length: 20
d_call: TRBD1
clone_size: NA
v_call: TRBV2
cdr3_nt: TGTGCCAGCAGTGAACCTGACGACAGGGGGCTATTAACTGGGGCCAACGTCCTGACTTTC
cdr3_aa: CASSEPDDRGLLTGANVLTF

j_call: TRBJ2-7
cdr3_length: 14
d_call: NA
clone_size: NA
v_call: TRBV4-3
cdr3_nt: TGCGCCAGCAGCCAAGATGTAGGGAGTTGGGAGCAGTACTTC
cdr3_aa: CASSQDVGSWEQYF

j_call: TRBJ2-7
cdr3_length: 16
d_call: TRBD1
clone_size: NA
v_call: TRBV5-1
cdr3_nt: TGCGCCAGCAGCTTGGTAGGGACAGGGAGCTCCTACGAGCAGTACTTC
cdr3_aa: CASSLVGTGSSYEQYF

j_call: TRBJ2-1
cdr3_length: 15
d_call: TRBD1
clone_size: NA
v_call: TRBV30
cdr3_nt: TGTGCCTGGAGTGTAGGACAGGGGATCTACAATGAGCAGTTCTTC
cdr3_aa: CAWSVGQGIYNEQFF

j_call: TRBJ2-1
cdr3_length: 11
d_call: NA
clone_size: NA
v_call: TRBV28
cdr3_nt: TGTGCCAGCAGCCTAGGGAAGGAGCAGTTCTTC
cdr3_aa: CASSLGKEQFF

j_call: TRBJ2-5
cdr3_length: 17
d_call: NA
clone_size: NA
v_call: TRBV11-2
cdr3_nt: TGTGCCAGCAGCTCCCTGGTGGCTAGCAGGGACTGGAAGACCCAGTACTTC
cdr3_aa: CASSSLVASRDWKTQYF

j_call: TRBJ2-3
cdr3_length: 16
d_call: NA
clone_size: few
v_call: TRBV4-1
cdr3_nt: TGCGCCAGCAGCCAAGGAGGTCGGGGAGGCACAGATACGCAGTATTTT
cdr3_aa: CASSQGGRGGTDTQYF

j_call: TRBJ1-2
cdr3_length: 15
d_call: NA
clone_size: NA
v_call: TRBV4-2
cdr3_nt: TGTGCCAGCAGCCAACCTGACAGAACTTCGTATGGCTACACCTTC
cdr3_aa: CASSQPDRTSYGYTF

j_call: TRBJ2-2
cdr3_length: 13
d_call: NA
clone_size: NA
v_call: TRBV5-1
cdr3_nt: TGCGCCAGCAGCTCGAGCTTAACCGGGGAGCTGTTTTTT
cdr3_aa: CASSSSLTGELFF

j_call: TRBJ1-1
cdr3_length: 15
d_call: NA
clone_size: NA
v_call: TRBV4-3
cdr3_nt: TGCGCCAGCAGCCAAGAAGGGGCGGGACGGGCTGAAGCTTTCTTT
cdr3_aa: CASSQEGAGRAEAFF

j_call: TRBJ2-5
cdr3_length: 11
d_call: NA
clone_size: few
v_call: TRBV29-1
cdr3_nt: TGCAGCGGAAATGGAGGAGAGACCCAGTACTTC
cdr3_aa: CSGNGGETQYF

j_call: TRBJ1-3
cdr3_length: 15
d_call: NA
clone_size: NA
v_call: TRBV15
cdr3_nt: TGTGCCACCAGCAGAGAGGGGGCCGGTTTAGGGACCATATATTTT
cdr3_aa: CATSREGAGLGTIYF

j_call: TRBJ2-5
cdr3_length: 14
d_call: TRBD1
clone_size: few
v_call: TRBV30
cdr3_nt: TGTGCCTGGAGAGATACAGGGGGCGTAGAGACCCAGTACTTC
cdr3_aa: CAWRDTGGVETQYF

j_call: TRBJ2-7
cdr3_length: 10
d_call: NA
clone_size: NA
v_call: TRBV20-1
cdr3_nt: TGCAGTGCCTCCGGGAGCGAGCAGTACTTC
cdr3_aa: CSASGSEQYF

j_call: TRBJ1-3
cdr3_length: 13
d_call: NA
clone_size: NA
v_call: TRBV29-1
cdr3_nt: TGCAGCGTTGTTGCGAACTCTGGAAACACCATATATTTT
cdr3_aa: CSVVANSGNTIYF

j_call: TRBJ1-2
cdr3_length: 14
d_call: NA
clone_size: NA
v_call: TRBV27
cdr3_nt: TGTGCCAGCAGAGCACAGGGAGTTTGGTATGGCTACACCTTC
cdr3_aa: CASRAQGVWYGYTF